Described below is a single T cell receptor beta chain sequence and its context. The data are from a study of blood T cell repertoires in COVID-19. On the study more broadly: The United States, Italy and Spain were the sources of the acute and convalescent COVID-19 samples. From T cells, B-cell-depleted T cells, or PBMCs came the material, which was cDNA or gDNA.

Original processing methods: Amplifying reference gene primers gave estimates of nucleated cell counts. The method was immunoSEQ multiplex PCR; TCRdb's version includes in-frame clones alone and lacks a portion of them. That table supplies the V and J calls and clone size; D and trimming were determined from the DNA. The data show approximately 120,000 clones, around three quarters seen once. Germline V gene sequence: CDR1 PRHDT, CDR2 FYEKMQ (reference sequence). The CDR3 spans 14 residues. V lost 5 bases and J 8 bases, leaving 18 bases between the germline ends. The chain uses TRBV13 and TRBJ1-2; D might be TRBD1 (5 bases). This clonotype originated in a human donor in a cohort sampled during active or convalescent COVID-19. The sample was peripheral blood. CDR3 sequence (DNA): TGTGCCAGCAGCACTACATTGGGGCAGGTCGGCTACACCTTC. Amino acid sequence: CASSTTLGQVGYTF.